The 14 T cell receptor beta chains reported below all come from one sample, sequenced in a study of OX40 agonist ivuxolimab in advanced cancers. Sequencing used immunoSEQ multiplex PCR; TCRdb keeps in-frame clones, though not all of them. The data hold roughly 45,000 clones, with around 90% observed a single time. Specimen: CD4+ or CD8+ T cells sorted from blood, collected in a trial of the OX40 agonist ivuxolimab. These receptors were obtained from an adult with an advanced solid tumor such as melanoma, head and neck, liver or kidney cancer.

The V gene is TRBV28, the J gene TRBJ1-3, with D possibly matching TRBD1 (5 bases). The CDR3 runs 14 residues. V was clipped by 7 bases and J by 3 bases, with 13 bases between them. Germline lookup yields CDR1 MDHEN and CDR2 SYDVKM. DNA for the CDR3: TGTGCCAGCAACCCAGGGATAGGTGGAAACACCATATATTTT. Protein product: CASNPGIGGNTIYF. The entire variable domain, with the rest obtained from reference TRBV28 and TRBJ1-3, is as follows: DVKVTQSSRYLVKRTGEKVFLECVQDMDHENMFWYRQDPGLGLRLIYFSYDVKMKEKGDIPEGYSVSREKKERFSLILESASTNQTSMYLCASNPGIGGNTIYFGEGSWLTVV.

V and J are TRBV27 and TRBJ1-5, with unresolved D. This CDR3 is built from 13 residues. Trimming shortened V by 1 base and J by 5 bases, and 6 bases separated the two germline ends. Per the germline V gene, CDR1 is MNHEY and CDR2 is SMNVEV (reference sequence). The CDR3 nucleotides are TGTGCCAGCAGTTTATTGGGCCATCAGCCCCAGCATTTT. Its protein product is CASSLLGHQPQHF.

The chain joins TRBV28 to TRBJ1-5; D not certain. V lost 3 bases and J lost 2, with 8 bases in between. The germline V gene has CDR1 MDHEN and CDR2 SYDVKM. This CDR3 region has 14 residues. CDR3 bases: TGTGCCAGCAGTTTCGGGTGGGGCAATCAGCCCCAGCATTTT. Translating it yields CASSFGWGNQPQHF.

The chain carries TRBV25-1 and TRBJ1-1; the D gene is possibly TRBD1 (5 bases). CDR1 is MGHDK and CDR2 is SYGVNS in the germline V gene. The CDR3 loop spans 14 amino acids. Trimming pared 1 base from V and 4 bases from J, leaving 10 bases between. This chain's CDR3 is CASSEFGGSTEAFF. The CDR3 DNA follows: TGTGCCAGCAGTGAATTCGGGGGGAGCACTGAAGCTTTCTTT.

This sequence joins TRBV9 and TRBJ1-3; D not certain. The CDR3 consists of 14 residues. Germline V gene data show CDR1 as SGDLS and CDR2 as YYNGEE. V was pared by 5 bases and J by 0 bases, with 9 bases between. CDR3 coding DNA: TGTGCCAGCAGTTTTACCTTCTCTGGAAACACCATATATTTT. Translating it yields CASSFTFSGNTIYF.

V is TRBV4-1 and J is TRBJ1-2, with D possibly matching TRBD1 (6 bases). V was shortened by 0 bases and J by 4 bases, with 18 bases between the two germline ends. The CDR3 extends over 17 amino acids. The germline V gene has CDR1 MGHRA and CDR2 YSYEKL. The CDR3 DNA is TGCGCCAGCAGCCAAGATCTGGACAGCCGAACAAGCTATGGCTACACCTTC. Its protein is CASSQDLDSRTSYGYTF.

The CDR3 reads CASSFRTDRGNTGELFF. The CDR3 DNA is TGTGCCAGCAGCTTCCGGACAGACAGGGGTAACACCGGGGAGCTGTTTTTT. V usage is TRBV7-9 and J usage is TRBJ2-2; the match to TRBD1 covers 8 bases. V trimming: 3 bases; J trimming: 2 bases; junction bases outside the gene matches: 8. Germline assignment: CDR1 SEHNR and CDR2 FQNEAQ (reference sequence). The CDR3 has 17 amino acids.

The chain recombines TRBV2 with TRBJ2-1; tentatively, D is TRBD2 (7 bases). V lost 10 bases, J lost 2 bases, and 24 bases lay in between. This CDR3 spans 17 amino acids. Germline V lookup: CDR1 SNHLY, CDR2 FYNNEI. This CDR3 is CAKRGGGGQTPYNEQFF. CDR3 DNA sequence: TGTGCCAAACGTGGCGGCGGGGGCCAAACCCCCTACAATGAGCAGTTCTTC.

The chain employs TRBV6-5 and TRBJ1-1, with D uncertain. Trimming cost V 3 bases and J 1 base, with 9 bases left between them. The germline gives CDR1 MNHEY, CDR2 SVGAGI. The CDR3 has 14 amino acids. As DNA, the CDR3 is TGTGCCAGCAGTTATCGGACCGCGAACACTGAAGCTTTCTTT. It is translated as CASSYRTANTEAFF.

This clone was counted a single time. The V call is TRBV5-1, the J call TRBJ1-6; no clear D. Germline CDR1 reads SGHRS; CDR2 reads YFSETQ. The CDR3 covers 17 residues. Between the trimmed V and J ends, which lost 4 bases and 3 bases, there was a span of 17 bases. The chain's CDR3 is CASSTYLVSDYNSPLHF. CDR3 DNA sequence: TGCGCCAGCAGCACCTACCTAGTCTCCGACTATAATTCACCCCTCCACTTT. Using reference TRBV5-1 and TRBJ1-6 for the parts outside the CDR3, the full variable domain is KAGVTQTPRYLIKTRGQQVTLSCSPISGHRSVSWYQQTPGQGLQFLFEYFSETQRNKGNFPGRFSGRQFSNSRSEMNVSTLELGDSALYLCASSTYLVSDYNSPLHFGNGTRLTVT.

The J gene is TRBJ1-6, the V gene TRBV7-9; TRBD1 aligns across 7 bases. The CDR3 consists of 17 residues. Looked up from germline, CDR1 is SEHNR and CDR2 is FQNEAQ (reference sequence). The trim removed 4 bases at V and 1 base at J, leaving 7 bases unmatched. The chain's CDR3 is CASSWWEGASYNSPLHF. The CDR3 nucleotides are TGTGCCAGCAGCTGGTGGGAGGGGGCTTCCTATAATTCACCCCTCCACTTT.

The chain combines TRBV4-1 with TRBJ2-3; D might be TRBD1 (5 bases). The CDR3 runs 16 residues. V was shortened by 1 base and J by 4 bases, with 15 bases between the two germline ends. Germline values: CDR1 MGHRA, CDR2 YSYEKL. CDR3 loop: CASSQGYSVTADTQYF. CDR3 sequence (DNA): TGCGCCAGCAGCCAAGGCTACAGTGTGACAGCAGATACGCAGTATTTT.

The chain joins TRBV5-1 to TRBJ2-7, with TRBD1 as a possible D gene (5 bases). V dropped 0 bases and J dropped 2 bases, with 12 bases sitting between them. Germline V gene sequence: CDR1 SGHRS, CDR2 YFSETQ. The CDR3 totals 15 residues. The DNA of the CDR3 is TGCGCCAGCAGCTTGGACGACAGCCCGACCTACGAGCAGTACGTC. As protein: CASSLDDSPTYEQYV.

The gene calls are TRBV15 and TRBJ1-2; unclear D gene. Germline V gene data show CDR1 as LNHNV and CDR2 as YYDKDF (reference sequence). Deletions cut 6 bases from V and 2 bases from J, with 19 bases between. This CDR3 is built from 16 residues. CDR3 sequence reads: CATSPGPVEPNYGYTF. CDR3 in DNA: TGTGCCACCAGTCCCGGACCGGTTGAGCCCAACTATGGCTACACCTTC.